The clone carrying this TCR beta chain has more than one count but fewer than ten. The target antigen is unknown. This likely comes from a read error, as the CDR3 has no conserved phenylalanine or tryptophan at its end. No DNA is shown, since the ends of the CDR3 on it are uncertain; the CDR3 is the one TCRdb lists. This sample is drawn from a study of T cells after yellow fever vaccination. In germline, CDR1 is DFQATT, CDR2 SNEGSKA (reference sequence). The CDR3 totals 11 residues, both ends included. Points from the study as a whole: Any FACS-sorted repertoire could hold abundant clonotypes that contaminate it from the bulk population. Re-detected after boosting: most primary clones, 96% of CD4 and 80% to 90% of CD8.

In TCRdb, the 5' RACE reads were re-called with MiXCR into one record per CDR3 protein. This repertoire shows approximately 550,000 distinct CDR3 sequences, 15% to 20% found once; its top ten account for 14%. The chain combines TRBV20-1 with TRBJ2-7; the D call in the table, TRBD2, was not verified against the DNA. This clonotype was obtained from a man aged 25-40 years who received the YFV17D yellow fever vaccine. The sample in question was PBMCs, obtained 15 days after the yellow fever booster vaccination. This chain's CDR3 is CSASGGGRAEL.